The T cell receptor (beta chain) described here comes from a study of neurological immune-mediated disorders. This clonotype showed up many times. TCRdb used MiXCR to reprocess the 5' RACE reads, holding one entry per CDR3 protein. Of over 45,000 distinct CDR3 sequences listed, 2.5% to 3.5% are singletons. Germline CDR1 and CDR2: SNHLY and FYNNEI. V lost 8 bases and J 0 bases, leaving 10 bases between the germline ends. This CDR3 has 14 residues. The clonotype originates from a woman in her forties or fifties with multiple sclerosis. The chain joins TRBV2 to TRBJ2-2, with TRBD1 as a possible D gene (5 bases). Sequences were obtained from PBMCs. CDR3 protein: CASLDSSNTGELFF. As DNA, the CDR3 is TGTGCCAGCCTTGACAGCTCGAACACCGGGGAGCTGTTTTTT.